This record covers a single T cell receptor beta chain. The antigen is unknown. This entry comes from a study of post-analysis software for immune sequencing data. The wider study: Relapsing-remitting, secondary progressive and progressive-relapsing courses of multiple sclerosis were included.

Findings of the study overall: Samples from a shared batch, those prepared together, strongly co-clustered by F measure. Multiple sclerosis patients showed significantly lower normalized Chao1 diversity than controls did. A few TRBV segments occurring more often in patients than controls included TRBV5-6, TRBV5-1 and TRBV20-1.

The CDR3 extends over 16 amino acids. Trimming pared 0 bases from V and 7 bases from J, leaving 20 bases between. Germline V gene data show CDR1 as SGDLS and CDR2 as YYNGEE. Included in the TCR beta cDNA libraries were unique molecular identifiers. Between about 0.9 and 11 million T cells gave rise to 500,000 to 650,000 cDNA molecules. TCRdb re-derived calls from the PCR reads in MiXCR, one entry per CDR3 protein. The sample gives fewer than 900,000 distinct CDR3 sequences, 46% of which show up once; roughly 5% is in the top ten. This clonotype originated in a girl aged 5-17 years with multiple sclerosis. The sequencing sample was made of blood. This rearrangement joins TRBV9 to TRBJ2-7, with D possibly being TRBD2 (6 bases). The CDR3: CASSVEVSGLYNEQYF. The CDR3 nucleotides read TGTGCCAGCAGCGTAGAGGTTAGCGGATTGTACAATGAGCAGTACTTC.